A selection of T cell receptor beta chains follows, all from one sample in a study of neoadjuvant nivolumab and ipilimumab in lung cancer. Using immunoSEQ multiplex PCR, the repertoire was profiled, and TCRdb retains in-frame clones only, with some absent. The table records 25,000 to 30,000 clones, about 76% of them present only once. The specimen was tumor tissue, collected after neoadjuvant nivolumab, alone or with ipilimumab, at or shortly before surgery. The source is an adult with non-small cell lung cancer. The CDR3 runs from the conserved cysteine through the conserved F or W. The D gene is left open where the match is weak. Clone size appears in some rows only: once, few, many, or a class for an expanded clone.

V gene: TRBV18
clone size: NA
J gene: TRBJ1-2
D gene: NA
CDR3 protein: CASSPTAGTDGYTF
CDR3 DNA: TGTGCCAGCTCACCGACAGCAGGGACGGATGGCTACACCTTC

V gene: TRBV7-2
clone size: NA
J gene: TRBJ1-2
D gene: NA
CDR3 protein: CASSSRQFGGYTF
CDR3 DNA: TGTGCCAGCAGCTCACGACAGTTCGGGGGCTACACCTTC

V gene: TRBV7-9
clone size: NA
J gene: TRBJ1-1
D gene: TRBD1
CDR3 protein: CASSWDRGTEAFF
CDR3 DNA: TGTGCCAGCAGCTGGGACAGGGGGACTGAAGCTTTCTTT

V gene: TRBV5-1
clone size: NA
J gene: TRBJ2-7
D gene: NA
CDR3 protein: CASSRSGYEQYF
CDR3 DNA: TGCGCCAGCAGCAGGTCGGGCTACGAGCAGTACTTC

V gene: TRBV6-5
clone size: NA
J gene: TRBJ2-7
D gene: TRBD1
CDR3 protein: CASGRGLEQYF
CDR3 DNA: TGTGCCAGCGGCAGGGGGTTAGAGCAGTACTTC

V gene: TRBV5-6
clone size: few
J gene: TRBJ2-5
D gene: TRBD1
CDR3 protein: CASSRGQEETQYF
CDR3 DNA: TGTGCCAGCAGCCGTGGACAGGAAGAGACCCAGTACTTC

V gene: TRBV7-9
clone size: NA
J gene: TRBJ2-5
D gene: NA
CDR3 protein: CASSLGPAQETQYF
CDR3 DNA: TGTGCCAGCAGCTTAGGCCCAGCCCAAGAGACCCAGTACTTC

V gene: TRBV19
clone size: few
J gene: TRBJ1-1
D gene: NA
CDR3 protein: CASSPNRETEAFF
CDR3 DNA: TGTGCCAGTAGTCCAAACAGGGAAACTGAAGCTTTCTTT

V gene: TRBV19
clone size: NA
J gene: TRBJ2-7
D gene: NA
CDR3 protein: CASSMTRGTYEQYF
CDR3 DNA: TGTGCCAGTAGTATGACAAGGGGGACCTACGAGCAGTACTTC

V gene: TRBV29-1
clone size: NA
J gene: TRBJ1-2
D gene: TRBD1
CDR3 protein: CSLWTGGYGYTF
CDR3 DNA: TGCAGCTTATGGACAGGGGGCTATGGCTACACCTTC

V gene: TRBV9
clone size: NA
J gene: TRBJ1-2
D gene: TRBD1
CDR3 protein: CASSGQGSNYGYTF
CDR3 DNA: TGTGCCAGCAGCGGACAGGGATCTAACTATGGCTACACCTTC

V gene: TRBV9
clone size: NA
J gene: TRBJ1-3
D gene: NA
CDR3 protein: CASSVTYTFDSGNTIYF
CDR3 DNA: TGTGCCAGCAGCGTAACGTACACTTTTGACTCTGGAAACACCATATATTTT

V gene: TRBV7-9
clone size: NA
J gene: TRBJ2-7
D gene: TRBD2
CDR3 protein: CASSPGLAGPDSYEQYF
CDR3 DNA: TGTGCCAGCAGCCCAGGACTAGCGGGGCCCGACTCCTACGAGCAGTACTTC

V gene: TRBV5-6
clone size: NA
J gene: TRBJ2-2
D gene: NA
CDR3 protein: CASSFRQGYTGELFF
CDR3 DNA: TGTGCCAGCAGCTTCCGGCAGGGGTACACCGGGGAGCTGTTTTTT